The 13 T cell receptor beta chains presented below share a single source sample, sequenced in a study of T cell responses to AZD1222 COVID-19 vaccine. TCRdb's table, derived via immunoSEQ multiplex PCR, lists solely in-frame clones and lacks some. The sample holds 95,000 to 100,000 clones, less than 95% seen once. The sample here was peripheral blood, taken on day 0 of AZD1222 vaccination. Receptors originate from an adult in good health.

Concerning this clone itself: At one end, the junction sequence differs from germline, possibly due to a read error. The chain couples TRBV18 to TRBJ1-2, with D perhaps matching TRBD1 (6 bases). CDR1 and CDR2 from the germline V gene are KGHSH and LQKENI. The CDR3 totals 14 residues. CDR3 loop: CASSSRQAVHGYTF. The CDR3 DNA reads as TGTGCCAGCTCATCCCGACAGGCAGTACATGGATACACCTTC.

The chain couples TRBV28 to TRBJ1-6, with D maybe TRBD1 (5 bases). This CDR3 comprises 16 residues. V gave up 8 bases and J gave up 6 bases, with 20 bases separating them. The V gene's germline CDR1 is MDHEN and CDR2 SYDVKM. CDR3 amino acids: CASYTTGEGRNSPLHF. The CDR3 coding sequence is TGTGCCAGCTACACAACCGGGGAGGGACGTAATTCACCCCTCCACTTT.

This chain joins TRBV24-1 and TRBJ1-2; TRBD1 aligns across 11 bases. J gave up 6 bases and V 5 bases, and 4 bases lay outside the gene matches. The length of the CDR3 is 14 residues. Per germline, CDR1 KGHDR and CDR2 SFDVKD. CDR3 sequence reads: CATSAGTGGNGYTF. CDR3 nucleotide sequence: TGTGCCACCAGTGCCGGGACAGGGGGAAATGGCTACACCTTC.

The J gene is TRBJ1-1, the V gene TRBV13; TRBD1 agrees at 7 bases. Losses at the gene ends were 3 bases for V and 5 bases for J; bases not matched to a gene: 3. The CDR3 contains 13 residues. The germline V gene has CDR1 PRHDT and CDR2 FYEKMQ (reference sequence). The CDR3: CASSLGDRTEAFF. CDR3 nucleotide sequence: TGTGCCAGCAGCTTGGGGGACAGAACTGAAGCTTTCTTT.

Points on this clone: One junction end does not reproduce the germline sequence, and a read error may be involved. This chain connects TRBV6-5 to TRBJ2-1, with unresolved D. There are 14 residues in the CDR3. In germline, CDR1 is MNHEY, CDR2 SVGAGI. CDR3 nucleotides: TGTGCCAGCAGTTCCCCCGTAGGTAGGGCGGTCGAGATCTTC. It encodes CASSSPVGRAVEIF.

The rearrangement uses TRBV27 and TRBJ1-2, with D tentatively TRBD1 (5 bases). Germline loops: CDR1 MNHEY, CDR2 SMNVEV (reference sequence). With 6 bases removed from V and 8 bases from J, the gap between germline ends came to 25 bases. The CDR3 consists of 16 residues. The CDR3 sequence: CASRGQRGRQFWGYTF. The DNA of the CDR3 is TGTGCCAGCAGAGGTCAGCGGGGCCGACAGTTTTGGGGCTACACCTTC.

In nucleotides, the CDR3 is TGTGCCAGCAGTGAGCTGTACGGGTACGAGCAGTACTTC. The encoded protein is CASSELYGYEQYF. The chain carries TRBV2 and TRBJ2-7; D uncertain. With 3 bases removed from V and 4 bases from J, the gap between germline ends came to 10 bases. CDR1 is SNHLY, CDR2 FYNNEI, per germline. There are 13 residues in the CDR3. Variable domain in full (rest from reference TRBV2 and TRBJ2-7): EPEVTQTPSHQVTQMGQEVILRCVPISNHLYFYWYRQILGQKVEFLVSFYNNEISEKSEIFDDQFSVERPDGSNFTLKIRSTKLEDSAMYFCASSELYGYEQYFGPGTRLTVT.

The table lists this clone with a few counts. The chain is built from TRBV2 and TRBJ1-2, with D possibly TRBD1 on 5 matching bases. Between the trimmed V and J ends, which lost 4 bases and 5 bases, there was a span of 14 bases. CDR1 and CDR2 (germline): SNHLY, FYNNEI. This CDR3 region has 14 residues. For the CDR3, the DNA is TGTGCCAGCAGTGCTTTAGGGACTGGTTATGGCTACACCTTC. It is translated as CASSALGTGYGYTF. Full variable domain (outside the CDR3, taken from reference TRBV2 and TRBJ1-2): EPEVTQTPSHQVTQMGQEVILRCVPISNHLYFYWYRQILGQKVEFLVSFYNNEISEKSEIFDDQFSVERPDGSNFTLKIRSTKLEDSAMYFCASSALGTGYGYTFGSGTRLTVV.

The chain has TRBV30 and TRBJ1-5; 9 nucleotides match TRBD1. The J segment lost 7 bases and the V segment lost 2 bases, leaving 6 bases of the junction unmatched. In germline, CDR1 is GTSNPN, CDR2 SVGIG (reference sequence). The CDR3 has 14 amino acids. This CDR3 reads CAWSLGTGNQPQHF. DNA of the CDR3: TGTGCCTGGAGTCTAGGGACAGGGAACCAGCCCCAGCATTTT.

This sequence joins TRBV5-4 and TRBJ1-3; 9 nucleotides line up with TRBD1. Germline CDR1 SGHNT, CDR2 YYREEE (reference sequence). CDR3 size: 15 residues. V lost 3 bases to trimming and J lost 3 bases; unmatched junction nucleotides: 4. The CDR3: CASSSATGGGNTIYF. The CDR3 DNA is TGTGCCAGCAGCTCTGCGACAGGGGGTGGAAACACCATATATTTT.

This chain uses TRBV5-1 with TRBJ1-5, with D unclear. V was trimmed by 0 bases and J by 6 bases, leaving 10 bases between them. Germline V gene data show CDR1 as SGHRS and CDR2 as YFSETQ. This CDR3 is 14 amino acids long. The DNA for the CDR3 is TGCGCCAGCAGCTTGGGACGGTTCGGTCAGCCCCAGCATTTT. Translation gives CASSLGRFGQPQHF.

This clone was recorded a few times. The CDR3 loop is CASSFRSGAQETQYF. Here the CDR3 DNA reads TGTGCCAGCAGTTTCCGCAGCGGAGCACAAGAGACCCAGTACTTC. The V gene is TRBV27, the J gene TRBJ2-5; a weak D match, TRBD2 (5 bases). From germline, CDR1 is MNHEY and CDR2 SMNVEV (reference sequence). V was clipped by 3 bases and J by 2 bases, with 13 bases between them. This CDR3 region has 15 residues.

Remarks on this clone: The sample holds other DNA sequences that translate to the same CDR3. The gene calls are TRBV10-1 and TRBJ1-5; D remains unclear. V was trimmed by 0 bases and J by 4 bases, leaving 1 base between them. This CDR3 region has 12 residues. CDR1 WNHNN and CDR2 SYGVQD come from the germline V gene (reference sequence). In DNA form, the CDR3 reads TGCGCCAGCAGTGAGTCGAATCAGCCCCAGCATTTT. The encoded protein is CASSESNQPQHF.